A single sample gave rise to the 15 T cell receptor beta chains below, sequenced in a study of long-term antiretroviral therapy in people with HIV. Survey-level resolution applied to immunoSEQ assay v3.0. Method: immunoSEQ multiplex PCR; TCRdb's copy keeps in-frame clones and lacks some. There are 20,000 to 25,000 clones in the sample; around 87% occur only once, and 2.5% to 3.5% lies in the top ten. Sequencing used unsorted PBMCs, obtained approximately 2.5 years after starting antiretroviral therapy. Every receptor here comes from a woman aged 45-60 years with HIV.

The gene calls are TRBV6-4 and TRBJ1-5, with TRBD1 as a possible D gene (6 bases). In germline, CDR1 is MRHNA, CDR2 SNTAGT. CDR3 length: 14 residues. Trimming stripped 4 bases from V and 9 bases from J, with 16 bases between. The CDR3: CASSASGAGGPQHF. In nucleotides, the CDR3 is TGTGCCAGCAGTGCATCGGGGGCGGGCGGGCCCCAGCATTTT.

This chain's CDR3 is CASSSGQSSYEQYF. CDR3 nucleotide sequence: TGTGCCAGCAGCTCGGGACAGAGCTCCTACGAGCAGTACTTC. The chain employs TRBV7-2 and TRBJ2-7; 7 nucleotides align to TRBD1. The CDR3 spans 14 residues. Germline CDR1 reads SGHTA; CDR2 reads FQGNSA. The V and J ends lost 4 bases and 0 bases, in that order; junction bases with no gene match: 3.

This chain joins TRBV5-1 and TRBJ2-1; no reliable D call. There are 14 residues in the CDR3. Germline V gene sequence: CDR1 SGHRS, CDR2 YFSETQ. V was clipped by 3 bases and J by 1 base, with 8 bases between them. The CDR3 DNA follows: TGCGCCAGCAGCTCGTCTAATTCCTACAATGAGCAGTTCTTC. Translating it yields CASSSSNSYNEQFF. Filled out from reference TRBV5-1 and TRBJ2-1, the complete variable domain reads KAGVTQTPRYLIKTRGQQVTLSCSPISGHRSVSWYQQTPGQGLQFLFEYFSETQRNKGNFPGRFSGRQFSNSRSEMNVSTLELGDSALYLCASSSSNSYNEQFFGPGTRLTVL.

This rearrangement joins TRBV5-1 to TRBJ2-3; a possible D gene is TRBD1 (6 bases). The CDR3 is 15 residues long. Trimming pared 4 bases from V and 0 bases from J, leaving 12 bases between. Germline loops: CDR1 SGHRS, CDR2 YFSETQ. CDR3 residues: CASSKGQLSTDTQYF. CDR3 coding DNA: TGCGCCAGCAGCAAAGGACAGTTAAGCACAGATACGCAGTATTTT.

The chain combines TRBV5-1 with TRBJ2-7; 10 positions agree with TRBD2. Losses at the gene ends were 3 bases for V and 4 bases for J; bases not matched to a gene: 7. Germline CDR1 SGHRS, CDR2 YFSETQ. There are 15 residues in the CDR3. The CDR3 region is CASSSGVLAGYEQYF. In nucleotides, the CDR3 is TGCGCCAGCAGCTCGGGGGTACTAGCGGGATACGAGCAGTACTTC.

The chain joins TRBV14 to TRBJ2-1; D perhaps matches TRBD1 (6 bases). The V end lost 0 bases, the J end lost 2 bases, and 11 bases lay between the germline ends. CDR1 is SGHDN and CDR2 is FVKESK in the germline V gene. The CDR3 totals 16 residues. The CDR3 sequence is CASSQDYRVTYNEQFF. As DNA, the CDR3 is TGTGCCAGCAGCCAAGATTACAGGGTGACCTACAATGAGCAGTTCTTC.

The genes are TRBV21-1 and TRBJ2-7; no DNA check was done on the table's D call, TRBD2. TRBV21-1 is an annotated pseudogene. The CDR3 spans 23 residues. The CDR3: CASSKNSRSPQRTSDFQGGEQYF. The CDR3 bases are TGTGCCAGCAGCAAAAACTCAAGGTCCCCTCAACGGACTAGCGACTTCCAAGGGGGCGAGCAGTACTTC.

The chain employs TRBV11-1 and TRBJ2-1; tentatively, D is TRBD1 (6 bases). This CDR3 is 16 amino acids long. Trimming stripped 4 bases from V and 4 bases from J, with 17 bases between. Germline V gene lookup returns CDR1 SGHAT and CDR2 FQDESV (reference sequence). CDR3 loop: CASSSELPQGYNEQFF. Here the CDR3 DNA reads TGTGCCAGCAGCTCAGAGTTACCACAGGGTTACAATGAGCAGTTCTTC.

The chain is built from TRBV2 and TRBJ1-2, with D uncertain. The CDR3 loop spans 12 amino acids. Germline V lookup: CDR1 SNHLY, CDR2 FYNNEI. V lost 1 base and J lost 4, with 4 bases in between. DNA of the CDR3: TGTGCCAGCAGTGAAGGCAGCTATGGCTACACCTTC. Protein: CASSEGSYGYTF.

CDR3 coding DNA: TGTGCCACCAGCGCGGGGGCCATAGTGGAGACCCAGTACTTC. It codes for CATSAGAIVETQYF. This rearrangement joins TRBV15 to TRBJ2-5; D perhaps matches TRBD2 (7 bases). The V and J ends lost 5 bases and 5 bases respectively, with 15 bases between them. The CDR3 length is 14 residues. CDR1 is LNHNV, CDR2 YYDKDF, per germline (reference sequence). The complete variable domain, with remaining parts taken from reference TRBV15 and TRBJ2-5, reads DAMVIQNPRYQVTQFGKPVTLSCSQTLNHNVMYWYQQKSSQAPKLLFHYYDKDFNNEADTPDNFQSRRPNTSFCFLDIRSPGLGDTAMYLCATSAGAIVETQYFGPGTRLLVL.

This chain uses TRBV5-1 with TRBJ1-1; D remains unclear. The CDR3 consists of 16 residues. Trimming removed 1 base from V and 0 bases from J, with 13 bases in between. Germline V gene sequence: CDR1 SGHRS, CDR2 YFSETQ. The CDR3 sequence: CASSLTEVAMNTEAFF. The CDR3 DNA reads TGCGCCAGCAGCTTGACAGAAGTCGCTATGAACACTGAAGCTTTCTTT.

The chain has TRBV19 and TRBJ1-1; maybe TRBD1 (5 bases). CDR1 is LNHDA and CDR2 is SQIVND in the germline V gene (reference sequence). V lost 4 bases, J lost 0 bases, and 12 bases lay in between. This CDR3 comprises 15 residues. The CDR3 DNA follows: TGTGCCAGTAGTAAGTCTCCGGGACTGAACACTGAAGCTTTCTTT. As protein: CASSKSPGLNTEAFF. Full variable domain (missing parts from reference TRBV19 and TRBJ1-1): DGGITQSPKYLFRKEGQNVTLSCEQNLNHDAMYWYRQDPGQGLRLIYYSQIVNDFQKGDIAEGYSVSREKKESFPLTVTSAQKNPTAFYLCASSKSPGLNTEAFFGQGTRLTVV.

The chain is built from TRBV7-9 and TRBJ2-5; no clear D. Trimming took 2 bases from V and 4 from J, leaving 5 bases between them. Germline V lookup: CDR1 SEHNR, CDR2 FQNEAQ (reference sequence). There are 12 residues in the CDR3. The CDR3 DNA reads as TGTGCCAGCAGCTTAATTACAGAGACCCAGTACTTC. It translates to CASSLITETQYF.

This rearrangement joins TRBV28 to TRBJ1-1, with TRBD1 as a possible D gene (5 bases). The CDR3 length is 15 residues. Trimming left V 2 bases short and J 2 bases short, with 12 bases between. Germline assignment: CDR1 MDHEN and CDR2 SYDVKM. CDR3 sequence (DNA): TGTGCCAGCAGTTTACTTCCGGGGGGTAACACTGAAGCTTTCTTT. Protein sequence: CASSLLPGGNTEAFF. Combining the CDR3 with reference TRBV28 and TRBJ1-1 gives the whole variable domain DVKVTQSSRYLVKRTGEKVFLECVQDMDHENMFWYRQDPGLGLRLIYFSYDVKMKEKGDIPEGYSVSREKKERFSLILESASTNQTSMYLCASSLLPGGNTEAFFGQGTRLTVV.

This clone was observed a single time. V gene TRBV5-1 combines with J gene TRBJ1-2; possibly TRBD1 for D (5 bases). Trimming shortened V by 0 bases and J by 6 bases, and 6 bases separated the two germline ends. Germline values: CDR1 SGHRS, CDR2 YFSETQ. The CDR3 totals 12 residues. The CDR3 DNA sequence: TGCGCCAGCAGCTTGGACAGGAATGGCTACACCTTC. Amino acids: CASSLDRNGYTF.